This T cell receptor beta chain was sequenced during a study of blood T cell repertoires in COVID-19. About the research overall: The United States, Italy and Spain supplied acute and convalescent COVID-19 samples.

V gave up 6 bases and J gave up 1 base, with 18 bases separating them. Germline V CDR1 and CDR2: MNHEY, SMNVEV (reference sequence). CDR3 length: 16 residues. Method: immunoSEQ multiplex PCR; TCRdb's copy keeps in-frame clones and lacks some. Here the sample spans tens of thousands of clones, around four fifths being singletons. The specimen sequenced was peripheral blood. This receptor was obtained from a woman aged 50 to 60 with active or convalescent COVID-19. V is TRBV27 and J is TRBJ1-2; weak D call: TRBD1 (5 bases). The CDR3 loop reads CASSRRGTHINYGYTF. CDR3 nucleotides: TGTGCCAGCAGCCGCCGGGGGACCCATATTAACTATGGCTACACCTTC.